The rows below give T cell receptor beta chains drawn from one sample of a study of beta chain features in type 1 diabetes. Here immunoSEQ multiplex PCR was the method, and the copy in TCRdb shows in-frame clones only, minus some. The top ten hold 0.03% to 0.04% of the sample, which has over 650,000 clones, over 12% seen once. The sequencing input was naive CD4+ T cells from blood. The receptors here all came from a man aged 18 to 29 with type 1 diabetes. Both conserved end residues are part of each CDR3. D genes are given only for firm matches. Expanded clones get a size class; other rows say once, few or many, or leave the size out.

>TRBJ2-3|TRBV27|13|NA|NA
CASSLSKTDTQYF
TGTGCCAGCAGTTTAAGTAAGACAGATACGCAGTATTTT
>TRBJ1-5|TRBV5-4|14|NA|TRBD1
CASSLGTDNQPQHF
TGTGCCAGCAGCTTAGGGACAGACAATCAGCCCCAGCATTTT
>TRBJ1-1|TRBV30|12|few|NA
CASQRGNTEAFF
TGTGCCTCTCAAAGGGGGAACACTGAAGCTTTCTTT
>TRBJ2-3|TRBV7-6|14|few|NA
CASSLRKGADTQYF
TGTGCCAGCAGCTTACGGAAAGGGGCAGATACGCAGTATTTT
>TRBJ1-2|TRBV20-1|11|few|NA
CSASTEDGYTF
TGCAGTGCTTCGACAGAGGATGGCTACACCTTC
>TRBJ2-5|TRBV20-1|11|few|NA
CSARDAGAAYF
TGCAGTGCTAGAGATGCAGGGGCCGCGTACTTC
>TRBJ1-1|TRBV29-1|13|few|TRBD1
CSAGTGSGTEAFF
TGCAGCGCAGGGACAGGGTCTGGCACTGAAGCTTTCTTT
>TRBJ2-1|TRBV19|13|few|NA
CATLTRGYNEQFF
TGTGCCACCCTGACAAGGGGTTACAATGAGCAGTTCTTC
>TRBJ2-5|TRBV5-4|12|NA|NA
CASLSPGETQYF
TGTGCCAGCTTAAGTCCGGGGGAGACCCAGTACTTC
>TRBJ1-2|TRBV2|13|NA|NA
CASKNSETDGYTF
TGTGCCAGCAAAAACAGTGAAACGGATGGCTACACCTTC
>TRBJ1-1|TRBV7-6|11|NA|NA
CASSSGTEAFF
TGTGCCAGCAGCTCAGGCACTGAAGCTTTCTTT
>TRBJ1-3|TRBV27|17|NA|NA
CASSLLQGGLSGNTIYF
TGTGCCAGCAGTTTACTTCAAGGGGGTCTCTCTGGAAACACCATATATTTT
>TRBJ2-1|TRBV7-7|17|few|TRBD2
CASSFRLGGLAEGEQFF
TGTGCTAGCAGCTTCCGCCTGGGCGGACTAGCGGAAGGAGAGCAGTTCTTC
>TRBJ2-1|TRBV10-3|12|few|NA
CAISEQGNEQFF
TGTGCCATCAGTGAACAGGGAAATGAGCAGTTCTTC
>TRBJ2-5|TRBV5-1|11|NA|NA
CASSLQGTQYF
TGCGCCAGCAGCTTGCAGGGGACCCAGTACTTC
>TRBJ2-7|TRBV5-1|14|NA|TRBD2
CASSPRGEGYEQYF
TGCGCCAGCAGCCCCCGGGGGGAAGGGTACGAGCAGTACTTC
>TRBJ2-3|TRBV29-1|16|few|NA
CSVEDPAEDFTDTQYF
TGCAGCGTTGAAGATCCAGCGGAAGACTTCACAGATACGCAGTATTTT
>TRBJ2-1|TRBV11-3|14|few|NA
CASSFLAGHNEQFF
TGTGCCAGCAGCTTTTTGGCCGGTCACAATGAGCAGTTCTTC
>TRBJ2-1|TRBV5-1|13|NA|TRBD2
CASGSGGGNEQFF
TGCGCCAGCGGGAGCGGGGGAGGGAATGAGCAGTTCTTC
>TRBJ2-7|TRBV5-1|16|NA|TRBD1
CASSLVPGTGGQEQYF
TGCGCCAGCAGCTTGGTTCCCGGGACAGGGGGCCAAGAGCAGTACTTC
>TRBJ2-3|TRBV13|16|NA|TRBD2
CASSPPTAGGPGTQYF
TGTGCCAGCAGCCCACCGACGGCGGGAGGGCCGGGTACGCAGTATTTT
>TRBJ2-1|TRBV10-3|14|NA|TRBD2
CATTLAGGPGEQFF
TGTGCCACCACACTAGCGGGAGGGCCCGGTGAGCAGTTCTTC
>TRBJ2-7|TRBV29-1|14|few|TRBD1
CSVAWTGGTYEQYF
TGCAGCGTTGCTTGGACAGGGGGTACCTACGAGCAGTACTTC
>TRBJ1-2|TRBV21-1|19|few|NA
CASSPTRDRADSRGYGYTF
TGTGCCAGCAGCCCGACCCGGGACAGGGCCGACTCAAGGGGCTATGGCTACACCTTC
>TRBJ1-3|TRBV5-6|15|NA|NA
CASSPLKGSGNTIYF
TGTGCCAGCAGCCCCCTTAAGGGCTCTGGAAACACCATATATTTT
>TRBJ1-1|TRBV2|16|NA|TRBD1
CASQSQGALLNTEAFF
TGTGCCAGCCAATCTCAGGGGGCCCTCCTGAACACTGAAGCTTTCTTT
>TRBJ2-1|TRBV7-2|15|NA|TRBD2
CASSSTSGGRSEQFF
TGTGCCAGCAGCTCGACTAGCGGGGGGCGGAGTGAGCAGTTCTTC
>TRBJ2-5|TRBV29-1|13|NA|NA
CSVGIPGGETQYF
TGCAGCGTTGGGATTCCCGGCGGAGAGACCCAGTACTTC
>TRBJ1-1|TRBV29-1|12|few|TRBD1
CSVQGAAAEAFF
TGCAGCGTTCAGGGGGCGGCGGCTGAAGCTTTCTTT
>TRBJ2-5|TRBV7-2|15|once|TRBD1
CASSLGGQAVETQYF
TGTGCCAGCAGCTTAGGAGGACAGGCCGTGGAGACCCAGTACTTC
>TRBJ1-2|TRBV7-9|13|NA|NA
CASSSLGDGGYTF
TGTGCCAGCAGCTCGCTGGGCGACGGTGGCTACACCTTC
>TRBJ1-2|TRBV18|14|NA|TRBD1
CASSGQGEAYGYTF
TGTGCCAGCTCGGGACAGGGAGAAGCCTATGGCTACACCTTC